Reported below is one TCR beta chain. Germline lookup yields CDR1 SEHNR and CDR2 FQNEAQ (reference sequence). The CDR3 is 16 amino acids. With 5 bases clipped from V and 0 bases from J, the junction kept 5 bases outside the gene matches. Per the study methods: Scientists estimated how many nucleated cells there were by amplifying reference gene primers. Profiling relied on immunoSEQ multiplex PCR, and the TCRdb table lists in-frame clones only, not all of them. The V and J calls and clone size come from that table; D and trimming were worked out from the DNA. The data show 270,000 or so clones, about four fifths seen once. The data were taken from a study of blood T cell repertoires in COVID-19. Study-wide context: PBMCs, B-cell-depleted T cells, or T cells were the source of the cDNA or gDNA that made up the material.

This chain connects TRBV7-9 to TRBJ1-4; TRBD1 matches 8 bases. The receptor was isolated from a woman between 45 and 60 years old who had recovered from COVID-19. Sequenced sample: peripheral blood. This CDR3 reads CASSPQGGATNEKLFF. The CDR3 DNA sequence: TGTGCCAGCAGCCCACAGGGGGGAGCAACTAATGAAAAACTGTTTTTT.